This TCR beta chain was observed in a study of control samples from healthy donors and cancer patients. Some clones are missing from TCRdb's copy, which holds only in-frame ones; the method was immunoSEQ multiplex PCR. The sample has around 140,000 clones, 80% to 95% seen once. The CDR3 extends over 12 amino acids. V lost 0 bases to trimming and J lost 10 bases, with 11 bases between them. Germline CDR1 is GTSNPN and CDR2 is SVGIG (reference sequence). This chain connects TRBV30 to TRBJ2-3; maybe TRBD2 (6 bases). The sequenced sample consisted of blood. The TCR comes from a woman aged 50 to 60 in good health. CDR3: CAWSVRGTSQYF. CDR3 bases: TGTGCCTGGAGTGTACGGGGGACCTCGCAGTATTTT.